Listed here are 7 T cell receptor beta chains from one sample, sequenced in a study of shared clonotypes between healthy human individuals. The method was immunoSEQ multiplex PCR; TCRdb's version includes in-frame clones alone and lacks a portion of them. The repertoire consists of roughly 1.4 million clones, with about 98.5% occurring once and the leading ten covering 0.36%. The specimen was naive CD4+ T cells sorted from blood. Documented subset: CD45RA+ positively selected. The receptor set was obtained from a young man in good health.

The chain is built from TRBV29-1 and TRBJ1-2, with D hard to call. The CDR3 runs 12 residues. Per germline, CDR1 SQVTM and CDR2 ANQGSEA. V dropped 6 bases and J dropped 4 bases, with 12 bases sitting between them. This CDR3 reads CSVKGQAYGYTF. The CDR3 DNA is TGCAGCGTGAAGGGCCAGGCCTATGGCTACACCTTC.

The rearrangement uses TRBV19 and TRBJ1-5; D uncertain. Trimming took off 5 bases at V and 3 bases at J, with 5 bases between the two ends. There are 12 residues in the CDR3. Germline CDR1 and CDR2: LNHDA and SQIVND (reference sequence). CDR3 amino acids: CASSGFNQPQHF. The DNA for the CDR3 is TGTGCCAGTAGTGGATTCAATCAGCCCCAGCATTTT. Together with reference TRBV19 and TRBJ1-5, the CDR3 gives the full variable domain: DGGITQSPKYLFRKEGQNVTLSCEQNLNHDAMYWYRQDPGQGLRLIYYSQIVNDFQKGDIAEGYSVSREKKESFPLTVTSAQKNPTAFYLCASSGFNQPQHFGDGTRLSIL.

The V gene is TRBV27, the J gene TRBJ2-1, with 7 positions matching TRBD2. V shed 6 bases, J shed 0 bases, and the junction held 5 bases outside the gene matches. This CDR3 region has 15 residues. The germline CDR1 and CDR2 sequences are MNHEY and SMNVEV (reference sequence). The CDR3 region is CASSSRESSYNEQFF. The CDR3 bases are TGTGCCAGCAGCTCGCGGGAGAGCTCCTACAATGAGCAGTTCTTC.

The chain is built from TRBV7-2 and TRBJ2-7, with 7 bases identical to TRBD1. The germline CDR1 and CDR2 sequences are SGHTA and FQGNSA. After removal of 1 base from V and 0 bases from J, the junction contained 6 bases not matched to a gene. CDR3 length: 16 residues. CDR3 amino acids: CASSLVGDRASYEQYF. DNA of the CDR3: TGTGCCAGCAGCTTAGTAGGAGACAGGGCCTCCTACGAGCAGTACTTC.

The chain couples TRBV4-1 to TRBJ2-2; maybe TRBD1 (6 bases). Germline CDR1 and CDR2: MGHRA and YSYEKL. This CDR3 has 18 amino acids. With 1 base removed from V and 0 bases from J, the gap between germline ends came to 15 bases. CDR3 in amino acids: CASSQVPRQAANTGELFF. In nucleotides, the CDR3 is TGCGCCAGCAGCCAAGTTCCCAGACAGGCAGCGAACACCGGGGAGCTGTTTTTT.

The J gene is TRBJ2-5, the V gene TRBV6-5; 8 bases agree with TRBD1. There are 15 residues in the CDR3. J lost 4 bases, V lost 6 bases, and 10 bases had no gene match. Germline loops: CDR1 MNHEY, CDR2 SVGAGI. The CDR3 sequence is CASSKPQGAGETQYF. DNA of the CDR3: TGTGCCAGCAGCAAACCCCAGGGGGCAGGAGAGACCCAGTACTTC.

The rearrangement links TRBV18 to TRBJ1-1, with TRBD1 identical over 9 bases. This CDR3 has 12 residues. Looked up from germline, CDR1 is KGHSH and CDR2 is LQKENI. Losses at the gene ends were 5 bases for V and 11 bases for J; bases not matched to a gene: 6. CDR3 residues: CASSTTGGGAFF. The DNA of the CDR3 is TGTGCCAGCTCAACGACAGGGGGTGGGGCTTTCTTT.